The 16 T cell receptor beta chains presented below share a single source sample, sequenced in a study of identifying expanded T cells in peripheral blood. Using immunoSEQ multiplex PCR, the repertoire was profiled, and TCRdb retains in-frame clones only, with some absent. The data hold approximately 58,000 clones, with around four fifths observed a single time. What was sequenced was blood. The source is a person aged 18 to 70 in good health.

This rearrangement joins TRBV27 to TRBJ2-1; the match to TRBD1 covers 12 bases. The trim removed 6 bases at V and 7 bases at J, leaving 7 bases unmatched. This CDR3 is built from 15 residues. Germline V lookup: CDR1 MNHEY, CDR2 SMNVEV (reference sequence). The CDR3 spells CASRSGTGGSNEQFF. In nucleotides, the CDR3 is TGTGCCAGCAGGAGTGGGACAGGGGGCTCGAATGAGCAGTTCTTC.

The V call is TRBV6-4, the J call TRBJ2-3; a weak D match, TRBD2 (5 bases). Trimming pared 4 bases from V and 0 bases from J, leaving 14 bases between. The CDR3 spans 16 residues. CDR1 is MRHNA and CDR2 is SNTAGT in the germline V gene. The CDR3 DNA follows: TGTGCCAGCAGTGTCAACAGCGGTTCTAGCACAGATACGCAGTATTTT. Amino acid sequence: CASSVNSGSSTDTQYF.

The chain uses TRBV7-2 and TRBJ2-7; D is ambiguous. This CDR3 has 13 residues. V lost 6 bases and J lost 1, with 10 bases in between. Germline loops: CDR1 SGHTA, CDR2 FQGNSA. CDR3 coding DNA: TGTGCCAGCAGTCGGGCCCTATCCTACGAGCAGTACTTC. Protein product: CASSRALSYEQYF.

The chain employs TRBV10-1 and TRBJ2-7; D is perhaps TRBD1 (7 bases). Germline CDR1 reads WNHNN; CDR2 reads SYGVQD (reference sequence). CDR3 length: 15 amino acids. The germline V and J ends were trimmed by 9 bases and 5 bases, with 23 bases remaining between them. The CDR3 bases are TGCGCCAGGGATCCATCGACTAGGGGGCCAAACGAGCAGTACTTC. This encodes CARDPSTRGPNEQYF.

The chain's CDR3 is CASSVGQGSTDTQYF. CDR3 sequence (DNA): TGTGCCAGCAGCGTAGGACAGGGGAGCACAGATACGCAGTATTTT. V is TRBV9 and J is TRBJ2-3; 8 nucleotides match TRBD1. The CDR3 totals 15 residues. Looked up from germline, CDR1 is SGDLS and CDR2 is YYNGEE. With V trimmed by 0 bases and J by 0 bases, 0 bases remained unmatched.

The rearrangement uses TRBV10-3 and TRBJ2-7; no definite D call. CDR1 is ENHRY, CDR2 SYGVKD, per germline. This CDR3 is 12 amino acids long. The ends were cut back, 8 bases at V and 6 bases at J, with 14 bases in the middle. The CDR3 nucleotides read TGTGCCATCGGGTCCCTGGCCCTCGAGCAGTACTTC. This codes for CAIGSLALEQYF.

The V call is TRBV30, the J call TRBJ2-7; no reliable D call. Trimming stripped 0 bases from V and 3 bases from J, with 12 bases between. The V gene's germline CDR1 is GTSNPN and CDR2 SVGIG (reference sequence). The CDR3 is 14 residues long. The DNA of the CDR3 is TGTGCCTGGAGTGTAAGGCAGGAACTCTACGAGCAGTACTTC. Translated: CAWSVRQELYEQYF.

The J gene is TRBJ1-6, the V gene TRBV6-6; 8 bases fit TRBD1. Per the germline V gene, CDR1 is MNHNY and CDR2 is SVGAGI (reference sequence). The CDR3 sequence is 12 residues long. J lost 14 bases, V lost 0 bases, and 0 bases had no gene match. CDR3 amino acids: CASSYSTGALHF. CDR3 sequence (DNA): TGTGCCAGCAGTTACTCGACAGGGGCCCTCCACTTT.

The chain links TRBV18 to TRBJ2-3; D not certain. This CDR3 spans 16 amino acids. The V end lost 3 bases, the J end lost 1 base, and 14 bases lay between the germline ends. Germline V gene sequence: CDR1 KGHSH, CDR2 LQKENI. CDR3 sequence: CASSPTSESRTDTQYF. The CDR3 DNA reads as TGTGCCAGCTCACCCACCTCGGAGAGCCGCACAGATACGCAGTATTTT.

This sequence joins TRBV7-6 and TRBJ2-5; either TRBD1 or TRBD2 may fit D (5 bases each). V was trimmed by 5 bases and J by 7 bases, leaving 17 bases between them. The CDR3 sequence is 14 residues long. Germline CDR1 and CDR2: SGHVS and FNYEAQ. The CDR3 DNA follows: TGTGCCAGCAGCCCCGGGACGGCAAAGGGGACCCAGTACTTC. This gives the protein CASSPGTAKGTQYF.

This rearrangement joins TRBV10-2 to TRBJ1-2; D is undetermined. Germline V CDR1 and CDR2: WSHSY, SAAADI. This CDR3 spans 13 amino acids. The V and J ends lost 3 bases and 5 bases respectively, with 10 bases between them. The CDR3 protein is CASSEQLRYGYTF. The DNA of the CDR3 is TGCGCCAGCAGTGAACAGCTTAGATATGGCTACACCTTC.

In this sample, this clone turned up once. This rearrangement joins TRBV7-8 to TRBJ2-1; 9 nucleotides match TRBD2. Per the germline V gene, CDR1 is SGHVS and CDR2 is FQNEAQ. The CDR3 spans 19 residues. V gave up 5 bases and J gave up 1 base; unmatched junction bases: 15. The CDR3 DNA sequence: TGTGCCAGCAGCCTACAAGGGAGGCGCGGGAGGGCGTCCTACAATGAGCAGTTCTTC. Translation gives CASSLQGRRGRASYNEQFF.

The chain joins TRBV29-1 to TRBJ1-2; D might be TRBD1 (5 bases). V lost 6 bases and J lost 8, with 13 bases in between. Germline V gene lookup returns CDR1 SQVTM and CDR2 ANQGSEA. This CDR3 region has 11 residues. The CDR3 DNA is TGCAGCGTCGGTCTGGGGGAAGGCTACACCTTC. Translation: CSVGLGEGYTF.

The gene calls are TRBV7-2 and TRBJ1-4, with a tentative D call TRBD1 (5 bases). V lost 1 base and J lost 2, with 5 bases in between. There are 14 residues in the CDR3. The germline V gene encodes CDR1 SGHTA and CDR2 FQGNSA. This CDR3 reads CASSLGGTNEKLFF. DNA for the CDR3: TGTGCCAGCAGCTTAGGGGGGACTAATGAAAAACTGTTTTTT.

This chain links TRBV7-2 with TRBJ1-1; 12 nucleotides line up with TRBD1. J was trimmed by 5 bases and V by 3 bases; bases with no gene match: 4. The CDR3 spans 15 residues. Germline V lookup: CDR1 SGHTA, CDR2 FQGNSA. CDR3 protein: CASSFGTGGQTEAFF. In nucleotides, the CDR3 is TGTGCCAGCAGCTTTGGGACAGGGGGCCAGACTGAAGCTTTCTTT.

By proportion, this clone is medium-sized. CDR3 nucleotide sequence: TGTGCCAGCGGACTGGGCCAAACGACCAATGAGCAGTTCTTC. As protein: CASGLGQTTNEQFF. V gene TRBV9 combines with J gene TRBJ2-1, with D possibly TRBD2 on 5 matching bases. V was cut by 7 bases and J by 6 bases, with 17 bases left in between. This CDR3 contains 14 residues. The germline gives CDR1 SGDLS, CDR2 YYNGEE.